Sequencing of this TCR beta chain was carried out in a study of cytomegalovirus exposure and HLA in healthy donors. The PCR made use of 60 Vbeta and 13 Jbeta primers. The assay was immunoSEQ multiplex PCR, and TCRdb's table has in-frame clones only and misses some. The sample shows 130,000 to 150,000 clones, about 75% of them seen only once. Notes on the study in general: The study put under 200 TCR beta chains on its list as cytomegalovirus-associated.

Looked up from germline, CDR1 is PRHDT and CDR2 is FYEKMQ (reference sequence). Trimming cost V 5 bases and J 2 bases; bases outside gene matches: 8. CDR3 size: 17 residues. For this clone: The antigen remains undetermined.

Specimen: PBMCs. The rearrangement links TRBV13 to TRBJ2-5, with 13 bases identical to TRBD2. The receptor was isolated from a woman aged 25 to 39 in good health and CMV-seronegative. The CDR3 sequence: CASSLWTSGGAQETQYF. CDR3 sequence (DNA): TGTGCCAGCAGCCTATGGACTAGCGGGGGAGCGCAAGAGACCCAGTACTTC.